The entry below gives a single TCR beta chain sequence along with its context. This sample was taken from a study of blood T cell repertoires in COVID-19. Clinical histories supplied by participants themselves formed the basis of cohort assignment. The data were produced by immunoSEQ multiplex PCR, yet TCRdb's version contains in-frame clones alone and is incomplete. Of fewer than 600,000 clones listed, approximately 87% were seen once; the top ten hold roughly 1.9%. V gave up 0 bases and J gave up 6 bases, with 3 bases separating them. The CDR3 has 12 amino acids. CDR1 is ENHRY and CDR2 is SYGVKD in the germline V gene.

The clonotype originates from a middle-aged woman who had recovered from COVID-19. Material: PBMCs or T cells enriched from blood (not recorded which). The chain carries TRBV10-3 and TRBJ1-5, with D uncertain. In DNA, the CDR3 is TGTGCCATCAGTGAGTCGAGTCAGCCCCAGCATTTT. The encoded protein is CAISESSQPQHF.